The 30 T cell receptor beta chains below were found in one sample sequenced in a study of T cell changes during pregnancy in multiple sclerosis. The protocol was immunoSEQ multiplex PCR, while the TCRdb copy is restricted to in-frame clones and leaves out a portion. The sample includes approximately 110,000 clones, about 90% of them seen just once. Source: peripheral blood, taken in the third trimester of pregnancy. These receptors came from a female donor with multiple sclerosis, enrolled in a pregnancy study.

The rearrangement uses TRBV2 and TRBJ2-3, with D perhaps TRBD1 (6 bases). The ends were cut back, 6 bases at V and 3 bases at J, with 10 bases in the middle. CDR3 length: 13 residues. Per germline, CDR1 SNHLY and CDR2 FYNNEI. The CDR3 bases are TGTGCCAGCAGACAGGGCGAGACAGATACGCAGTATTTT. Translation gives CASRQGETDTQYF.

This clone was counted a single time. J is TRBJ1-2 and V is TRBV6-1, with D unclear. The CDR3 totals 15 residues. Germline V gene sequence: CDR1 MNHNS, CDR2 SASEGT. Trimming stripped 0 bases from V and 7 bases from J, with 15 bases between. The CDR3 loop reads CASSEARSAAGGYTF. DNA for the CDR3: TGTGCCAGCAGTGAAGCTCGGTCGGCGGCTGGTGGCTACACCTTC.

V gene TRBV5-1 combines with J gene TRBJ1-6; D uncertain. Between the trimmed V and J ends, which lost 6 bases and 10 bases, there was a span of 26 bases. Germline V CDR1 and CDR2: SGHRS, YFSETQ. This CDR3 contains 17 residues. CDR3 nucleotides: TGCGCCAGCACCCCGGGTCCGGTGGTGCCAGGAGGATCACCCCTCCACTTT. Its protein product is CASTPGPVVPGGSPLHF.

The J gene is TRBJ2-7, the V gene TRBV2; no firm D call. Germline V gene lookup returns CDR1 SNHLY and CDR2 FYNNEI. Trimming cost V 5 bases and J 2 bases, with 7 bases left between them. CDR3 length: 12 amino acids. This CDR3 reads CASSLNTYEQYF. CDR3 DNA sequence: TGTGCCAGCAGTTTGAACACCTACGAGCAGTACTTC.

The rearrangement links TRBV15 to TRBJ2-6; 7 bases map to TRBD1. V lost 2 bases, J lost 0 bases, and 10 bases stayed unmatched. CDR1 is LNHNV, CDR2 YYDKDF, per germline (reference sequence). The CDR3 has 19 residues. The DNA of the CDR3 is TGTGCCACCAGCAGACCCGGACAGGCCACCATCTCTGGGGCCAACGTCCTGACTTTC. Residues: CATSRPGQATISGANVLTF.

V is TRBV5-1 and J is TRBJ2-3; D is uncertain. The V end was cut by 0 bases, the J end by 6 bases, with 11 bases between. This CDR3 contains 14 residues. Germline V gene sequence: CDR1 SGHRS, CDR2 YFSETQ. The CDR3 is CASSLVGDRDTQYF. CDR3 nucleotides: TGCGCCAGCAGCTTGGTCGGAGATCGGGATACGCAGTATTTT. The complete variable domain, with remaining parts taken from reference TRBV5-1 and TRBJ2-3, reads KAGVTQTPRYLIKTRGQQVTLSCSPISGHRSVSWYQQTPGQGLQFLFEYFSETQRNKGNFPGRFSGRQFSNSRSEMNVSTLELGDSALYLCASSLVGDRDTQYFGPGTRLTVL.

The rearrangement links TRBV6-6 to TRBJ1-6; TRBD1 matches at 9 bases. CDR1 and CDR2 (germline): MNHNY, SVGAGI (reference sequence). V dropped 5 bases and J dropped 10; count of bases not matched to a gene: 9. This CDR3 is built from 15 residues. The CDR3 DNA follows: TGTGCCAGCAGTCAGAAACAGGGGGCGGACTCACCCCTCCACTTT. As protein: CASSQKQGADSPLHF.

J is TRBJ1-3 and V is TRBV30; D perhaps matches TRBD1 (5 bases). The ends were cut back, 7 bases at V and 4 bases at J, with 14 bases in the middle. Per the germline V gene, CDR1 is GTSNPN and CDR2 is SVGIG (reference sequence). This CDR3 has 13 amino acids. The CDR3 reads CASTRDSGNTIYF. The CDR3 region has the DNA TGTGCCTCTACCAGGGATTCAGGAAACACCATATATTTT.

The chain recombines TRBV27 with TRBJ1-6; D might be TRBD1 (5 bases). The germline CDR1 and CDR2 sequences are MNHEY and SMNVEV (reference sequence). V was clipped by 3 bases and J by 7 bases, with 16 bases between them. The length of the CDR3 is 16 residues. CDR3 residues: CASSFSGGEGNSPLHF. CDR3 DNA sequence: TGTGCCAGCAGTTTTTCTGGGGGGGAGGGGAATTCACCCCTCCACTTT.

This sequence joins TRBV6-1 and TRBJ2-7, with 7 bases matching TRBD2. Looked up from germline, CDR1 is MNHNS and CDR2 is SASEGT. J gave up 5 bases and V 4 bases, and 11 bases lay outside the gene matches. The CDR3 length is 15 residues. CDR3 sequence (DNA): TGTGCCAGCAGTGCCTCTTGGGGGGGTGTCGACGAGCAGTACTTC. Translation: CASSASWGGVDEQYF.

This chain uses TRBV7-8 with TRBJ2-7; TRBD1 aligns across 7 bases. The CDR3 contains 13 residues. Germline CDR1 reads SGHVS; CDR2 reads FQNEAQ. V shed 7 bases, J shed 2 bases, and the junction held 5 bases outside the gene matches. DNA for the CDR3: TGTGCCAGCACCCGGGACAGAGCCTACGAGCAGTACTTC. Protein sequence: CASTRDRAYEQYF.

This chain joins TRBV5-1 and TRBJ2-3; perhaps TRBD2 as D (6 bases). Germline CDR1 SGHRS, CDR2 YFSETQ. This CDR3 contains 14 residues. V lost 4 bases and J 2 bases, leaving 11 bases between the germline ends. CDR3 sequence (DNA): TGCGCCAGCAGCCTGGAGGGGAACACAGATACGCAGTATTTT. Translation gives CASSLEGNTDTQYF.

The CDR3 spells CASSSGRGNQPQHF. DNA for the CDR3: TGTGCCAGCAGCTCCGGGAGAGGCAATCAGCCCCAGCATTTT. The genes are TRBV13 and TRBJ1-5, with D unclear. Germline CDR1 reads PRHDT; CDR2 reads FYEKMQ (reference sequence). The CDR3 extends over 14 amino acids. Trimming removed 4 bases at V and 2 bases at J, with 9 bases between.

The V and J genes are TRBV29-1 and TRBJ2-4; D is perhaps TRBD2 (5 bases). V gave up 4 bases and J gave up 0 bases, with 7 bases separating them. The CDR3 is made up of 13 amino acids. Germline CDR1 reads SQVTM; CDR2 reads ANQGSEA. In nucleotides, the CDR3 is TGCAGCGTTGGAGGGCTAGCCAAAAACATTCAGTACTTC. It translates to CSVGGLAKNIQYF.

The V gene is TRBV9, the J gene TRBJ2-7; D possibly corresponds to TRBD2 (6 bases). CDR1 is SGDLS and CDR2 is YYNGEE in the germline V gene. Trimming pared 4 bases from V and 5 bases from J, leaving 16 bases between. The CDR3 covers 14 residues. The CDR3 DNA sequence: TGTGCCAGCAGCAGGACCGGGACTCGGGACGAGCAGTACTTC. Its protein product is CASSRTGTRDEQYF.

The chain employs TRBV11-2 and TRBJ1-1, with D possibly TRBD1 on 6 matching bases. This CDR3 contains 16 residues. V was trimmed by 5 bases and J by 0 bases, leaving 16 bases between them. CDR1 and CDR2 (germline): SGHAT, FQNNGV. DNA for the CDR3: TGTGCCAGCAGCCGATCTTCAGGGGCCCTGAACACTGAAGCTTTCTTT. The encoded protein is CASSRSSGALNTEAFF.

The rearrangement uses TRBV29-1 and TRBJ2-5; 9 nucleotides agree with TRBD2. Unmatched junction bases numbered 7, after V lost 4 bases and J lost 4 bases. Per the germline V gene, CDR1 is SQVTM and CDR2 is ANQGSEA. This CDR3 contains 14 residues. The CDR3 DNA is TGCAGCGTTGGGGGGGGACTAGCAGCAGAGACCCAGTACTTC. Its translation is CSVGGGLAAETQYF.

V and J are TRBV27 and TRBJ1-4; perhaps TRBD1 as D (6 bases). The CDR3 is 14 amino acids. Germline lookup yields CDR1 MNHEY and CDR2 SMNVEV (reference sequence). V was clipped by 3 bases and J by 5 bases, with 10 bases between them. In DNA, the CDR3 is TGTGCCAGCAGTTTTCTTGGACAGAATGAAAAACTGTTTTTT. Translation gives CASSFLGQNEKLFF. The complete variable domain, with remaining parts taken from reference TRBV27 and TRBJ1-4, reads EAQVTQNPRYLITVTGKKLTVTCSQNMNHEYMSWYRQDPGLGLRQIYYSMNVEVTDKGDVPEGYKVSRKEKRNFPLILESPSPNQTSLYFCASSFLGQNEKLFFGSGTQLSVL.

This rearrangement joins TRBV28 to TRBJ2-5; 10 nucleotides line up with TRBD1. Per the germline V gene, CDR1 is MDHEN and CDR2 is SYDVKM. Germline trimming cut 7 bases from V and 4 bases from J; bases unmatched to any gene: 9. The CDR3 spans 15 residues. The CDR3 loop reads CASTWDRGGRETQYF. The CDR3 coding sequence is TGTGCCAGCACCTGGGACAGGGGCGGCCGAGAGACCCAGTACTTC.

The chain joins TRBV9 to TRBJ1-1, with D unresolved. The germline V gene encodes CDR1 SGDLS and CDR2 YYNGEE. Deletions cut 0 bases from V and 0 bases from J, with 9 bases between. The CDR3 is 15 amino acids. The CDR3 is CASSVGTGVNTEAFF. The CDR3 nucleotides are TGTGCCAGCAGCGTAGGAACGGGTGTGAACACTGAAGCTTTCTTT.

Concerning this clone: Other DNA sequences from this sample encode an identical CDR3 as well. The chain has TRBV15 and TRBJ1-5; a possible D gene is TRBD1 (6 bases). The germline V and J ends were trimmed by 0 bases and 0 bases, with 6 bases remaining between them. Germline V CDR1 and CDR2: LNHNV, YYDKDF (reference sequence). This CDR3 has 15 amino acids. The CDR3 sequence is CATSRDRGSNQPQHF. CDR3 coding DNA: TGTGCCACCAGCAGAGACAGGGGTAGCAATCAGCCCCAGCATTTT.

CDR3 residues: CASSSSQWGAEAFF. The CDR3 DNA reads TGTGCCAGCAGCTCATCCCAATGGGGGGCTGAAGCTTTCTTT. V gene TRBV5-6 combines with J gene TRBJ1-1, with D perhaps matching TRBD1 (5 bases). Germline lookup yields CDR1 SGHDT and CDR2 YYEEEE. The CDR3 is 14 residues long. V was pared by 3 bases and J by 6 bases, with 15 bases between.

Written as DNA, the CDR3 is TGTGCCAGCGCCTTGGGCACTAACTATGGCTACACCTTC. This encodes CASALGTNYGYTF. The chain has TRBV6-5 and TRBJ1-2, with D uncertain. V dropped 8 bases and J dropped 0 bases, with 10 bases sitting between them. The CDR3 totals 13 residues. Germline CDR1 and CDR2: MNHEY and SVGAGI.

In its sample, this clone was seen once. The chain combines TRBV7-9 with TRBJ2-1, with TRBD2 matching 9 bases. V shed 1 base and J 10 bases; nucleotides not matched to a gene: 5. CDR1 is SEHNR, CDR2 FQNEAQ, per germline (reference sequence). CDR3 length equals 14 residues. The chain's CDR3 is CASSLVGTSNEQFF. The CDR3 coding sequence is TGTGCCAGCAGCTTAGTGGGGACTAGCAACGAGCAGTTCTTC.

This clone appeared once. The V and J genes are TRBV28 and TRBJ2-3, with 10 bases fitting TRBD2. V lost 5 bases to trimming and J lost 2 bases; unmatched junction nucleotides: 13. There are 18 residues in the CDR3. Germline values: CDR1 MDHEN, CDR2 SYDVKM. This chain's CDR3 is CASSPTRTSGDPTDTQYF. As DNA, the CDR3 is TGTGCCAGCAGTCCAACCAGGACTAGCGGAGACCCCACAGATACGCAGTATTTT.

V gene TRBV18 combines with J gene TRBJ1-1; tentatively, D is TRBD1 (5 bases). V lost 5 bases and J lost 6, with 7 bases in between. Germline-derived CDR1 and CDR2 are KGHSH and LQKENI. This CDR3 comprises 11 residues. The CDR3 coding sequence is TGTGCCAGCTCAAAAGGGGCTGAAGCTTTCTTT. Protein: CASSKGAEAFF.

The V and J genes are TRBV30 and TRBJ2-5; D is perhaps TRBD2 (6 bases). CDR1 and CDR2 from the germline V gene are GTSNPN and SVGIG (reference sequence). The CDR3 totals 14 residues. V lost 2 bases and J lost 1, with 11 bases in between. This chain's CDR3 is CAWSLGRLQETQYF. CDR3 coding DNA: TGTGCCTGGAGTCTGGGGAGGCTCCAAGAGACCCAGTACTTC.

The chain links TRBV12-5 to TRBJ2-1; 8 nucleotides match TRBD2. This CDR3 has 15 residues. Losses at the gene ends were 5 bases for V and 5 bases for J; bases not matched to a gene: 8. CDR1 LGHNT and CDR2 FRNRAP come from the germline V gene. CDR3 nucleotides: TGTGCTAGTGGTCCCGGGGGACTAGACGACAATGAGCAGTTCTTC. Amino acids: CASGPGGLDDNEQFF.

This clone has only one observation. The CDR3, as DNA: TGTGCCACCAGCACCCGGGGGGGGTATCAGCCCCAGCATTTT. Its protein is CATSTRGGYQPQHF. The rearrangement joins TRBV15 to TRBJ1-5, with D possibly being TRBD1 (5 bases). The CDR3 contains 14 residues. Germline-derived CDR1 and CDR2 are LNHNV and YYDKDF (reference sequence). Trimming cost V 4 bases and J 5 bases, with 12 bases left between them.

The chain carries TRBV6-5 and TRBJ1-1; TRBD1 matches at 7 bases. The junction had 5 bases not matched to a gene; V was cut back by 6 bases and J by 7 bases. CDR1 and CDR2 from the germline V gene are MNHEY and SVGAGI. The length of the CDR3 is 12 residues. The CDR3 DNA is TGTGCCAGCAGCTCCGGACAGGTTGAAGCTTTCTTT. Translation gives CASSSGQVEAFF.